This T cell receptor (beta chain) was sequenced during a study of CXCR3-negative and CXCR3-positive naive CD8 T cells. Whole-study context: A total of some 130 million TRB reads was generated, with about 1.5 +/- 0.3 million per library.

Study-wide results and caveats: Naive CXCR3-negative cells resembled naive CXCR3-positive cells in TRBV-TRBJ usage; memory cells differed. Partial loss of CXCR3 expression followed cryopreservation; most assays used fresh PBMCs.

Phenotypically, naive CD8+ T cells corresponded to CD45RO-CCR7+CD27+CD95-. The germline gives CDR1 MDHEN, CDR2 SYDVKM. CDR3 length equals 13 residues. In preparing the TRB cDNA libraries, 5' RACE with UMI labels was used. TCRdb reanalyzed the 5' RACE reads, giving one entry per CDR3 protein sequence and no DNA. The listing contains approximately 100,000 distinct CDR3 sequences. In the case of this clonotype: The antigen is undetermined.

The specimen was naive CXCR3- CD8+ T cells from blood. The subset denotes: CD45RO-CCR7+CD27+CD95- naive CD8+ T cells lacking CXCR3 (TNR3-). This clonotype was sampled from a human donor in good health. Some clones in this sample may be carry-over from other donors' samples. The gene calls are TRBV28 and TRBJ1-1; checking the TCRdb D call of TRBD1 is not possible without DNA. The chain's CDR3 is CASSFRGTGEAFF.